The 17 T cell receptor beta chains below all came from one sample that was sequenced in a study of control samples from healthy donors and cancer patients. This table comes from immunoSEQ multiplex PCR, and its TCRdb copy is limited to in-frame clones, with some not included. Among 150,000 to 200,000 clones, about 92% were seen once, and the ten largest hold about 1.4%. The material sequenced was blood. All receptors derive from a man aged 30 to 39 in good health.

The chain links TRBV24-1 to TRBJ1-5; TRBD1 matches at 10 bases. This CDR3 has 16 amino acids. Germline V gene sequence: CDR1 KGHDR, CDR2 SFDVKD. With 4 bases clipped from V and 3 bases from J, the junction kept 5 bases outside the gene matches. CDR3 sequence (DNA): TGTGCCACCAGTGAAGGGGGACAGGGGAACAATCAGCCCCAGCATTTT. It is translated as CATSEGGQGNNQPQHF.

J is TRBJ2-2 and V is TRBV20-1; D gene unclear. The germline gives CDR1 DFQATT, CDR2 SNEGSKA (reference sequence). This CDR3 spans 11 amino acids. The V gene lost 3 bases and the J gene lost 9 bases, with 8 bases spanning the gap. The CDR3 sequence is CSARKERELFF. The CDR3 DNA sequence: TGCAGTGCTAGGAAAGAAAGGGAGCTGTTTTTT.

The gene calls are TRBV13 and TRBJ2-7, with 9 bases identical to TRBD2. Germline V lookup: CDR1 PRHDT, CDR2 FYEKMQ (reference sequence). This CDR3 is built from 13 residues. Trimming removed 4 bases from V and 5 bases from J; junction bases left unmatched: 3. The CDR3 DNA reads TGTGCCAGCAGCTCCGGACTAGCGAACGAGCAGTACTTC. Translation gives CASSSGLANEQYF.

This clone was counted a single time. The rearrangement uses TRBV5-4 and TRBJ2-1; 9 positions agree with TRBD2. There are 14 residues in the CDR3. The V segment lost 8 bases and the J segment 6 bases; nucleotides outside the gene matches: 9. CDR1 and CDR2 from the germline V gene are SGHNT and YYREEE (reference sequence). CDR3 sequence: CASGERGVGNEQFF. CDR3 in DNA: TGTGCCAGTGGTGAGCGGGGGGTGGGCAATGAGCAGTTCTTC.

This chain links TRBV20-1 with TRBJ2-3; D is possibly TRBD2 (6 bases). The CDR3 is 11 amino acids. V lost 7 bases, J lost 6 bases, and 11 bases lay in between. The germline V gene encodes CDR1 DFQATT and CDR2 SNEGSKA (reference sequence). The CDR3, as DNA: TGCAGTGGGCGGGGCGCGGATACGCAGTATTTT. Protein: CSGRGADTQYF.

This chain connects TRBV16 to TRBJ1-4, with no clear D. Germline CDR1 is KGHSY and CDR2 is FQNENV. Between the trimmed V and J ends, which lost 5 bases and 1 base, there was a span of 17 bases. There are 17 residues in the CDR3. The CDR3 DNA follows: TGTGCCAGCAGCACGCCTTCGGCCAAGGGAACTAATGAAAAACTGTTTTTT. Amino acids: CASSTPSAKGTNEKLFF.

Here the CDR3 DNA reads TGCGCCAGCAGCTCCTCAGGCGGGGGGCAGCCCAAAAACATTCAGTACTTC. Protein sequence: CASSSSGGGQPKNIQYF. The chain carries TRBV5-1 and TRBJ2-4; 8 nucleotides agree with TRBD2. CDR3 length: 17 residues. The germline V gene has CDR1 SGHRS and CDR2 YFSETQ. V lost 3 bases and J lost 2; bases outside the gene matches: 10.

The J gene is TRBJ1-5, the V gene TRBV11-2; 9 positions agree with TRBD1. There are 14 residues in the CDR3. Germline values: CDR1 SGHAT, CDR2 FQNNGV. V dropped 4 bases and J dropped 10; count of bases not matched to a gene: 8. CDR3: CASSWDREKYPQHF. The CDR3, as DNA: TGTGCCAGCAGCTGGGACAGGGAAAAATATCCCCAGCATTTT.

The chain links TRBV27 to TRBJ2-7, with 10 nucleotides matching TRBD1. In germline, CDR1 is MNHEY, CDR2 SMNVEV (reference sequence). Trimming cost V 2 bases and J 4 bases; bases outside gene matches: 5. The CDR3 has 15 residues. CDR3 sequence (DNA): TGTGCCAGCAGTTTAGGGGACAGGGGAGTGTACGAGCAGTACTTC. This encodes CASSLGDRGVYEQYF.

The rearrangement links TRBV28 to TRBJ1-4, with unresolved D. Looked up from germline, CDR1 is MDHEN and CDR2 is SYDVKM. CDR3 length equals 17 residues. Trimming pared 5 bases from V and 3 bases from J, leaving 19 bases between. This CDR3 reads CASSPIDILGANEKLFF. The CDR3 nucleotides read TGTGCCAGCAGTCCCATAGACATCCTAGGCGCTAATGAAAAACTGTTTTTT.

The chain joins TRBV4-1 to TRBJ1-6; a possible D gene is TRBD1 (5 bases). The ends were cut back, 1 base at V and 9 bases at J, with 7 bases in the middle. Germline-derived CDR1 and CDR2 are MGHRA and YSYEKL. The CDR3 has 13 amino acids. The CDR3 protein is CASSQADISPLHF. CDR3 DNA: TGCGCCAGCAGCCAAGCGGACATTTCACCCCTCCACTTT.

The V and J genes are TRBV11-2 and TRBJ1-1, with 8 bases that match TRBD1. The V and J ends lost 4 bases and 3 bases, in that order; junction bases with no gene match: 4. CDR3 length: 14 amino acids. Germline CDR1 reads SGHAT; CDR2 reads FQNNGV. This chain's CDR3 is CASSYGQGDTEAFF. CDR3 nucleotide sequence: TGTGCCAGCAGCTACGGACAGGGTGACACTGAAGCTTTCTTT.

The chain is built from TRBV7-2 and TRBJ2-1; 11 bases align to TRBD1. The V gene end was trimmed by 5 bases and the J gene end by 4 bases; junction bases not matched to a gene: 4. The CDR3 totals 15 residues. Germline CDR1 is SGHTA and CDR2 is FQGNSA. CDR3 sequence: CASSKDRGHYNEQFF. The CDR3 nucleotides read TGTGCCAGCAGCAAGGACAGGGGGCATTACAATGAGCAGTTCTTC.

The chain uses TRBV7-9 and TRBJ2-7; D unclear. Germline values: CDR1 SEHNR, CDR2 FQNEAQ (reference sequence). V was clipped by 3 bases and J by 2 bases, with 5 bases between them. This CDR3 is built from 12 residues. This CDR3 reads CASSLEAYEQYF. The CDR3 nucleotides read TGTGCCAGCAGCTTGGAAGCCTACGAGCAGTACTTC.

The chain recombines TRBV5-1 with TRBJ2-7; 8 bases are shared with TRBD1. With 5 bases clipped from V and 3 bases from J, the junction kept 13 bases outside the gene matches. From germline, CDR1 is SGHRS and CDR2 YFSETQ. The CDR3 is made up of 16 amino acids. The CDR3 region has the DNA TGCGCCAGCAGTGATCTCGGCCCAGGGGGCTACTACGAGCAGTACTTC. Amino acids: CASSDLGPGGYYEQYF.

This CDR3 reads CASSLGSGLPYTF. In DNA form, the CDR3 reads TGTGCCAGCAGCTTAGGTTCGGGGTTGCCCTACACCTTC. V gene TRBV7-2 combines with J gene TRBJ1-2; D is uncertain. The V end lost 1 base, the J end lost 10 bases, and 13 bases lay between the germline ends. CDR3 length: 13 residues. CDR1 is SGHTA, CDR2 FQGNSA, per germline. Looking up the rest from reference TRBV7-2 and TRBJ1-2 gives the full variable domain: GAGVSQSPSNKVTEKGKDVELRCDPISGHTALYWYRQSLGQGLEFLIYFQGNSAPDKSGLPSDRFSAERTGGSVSTLTIQRTQQEDSAVYLCASSLGSGLPYTFGSGTRLTVV.

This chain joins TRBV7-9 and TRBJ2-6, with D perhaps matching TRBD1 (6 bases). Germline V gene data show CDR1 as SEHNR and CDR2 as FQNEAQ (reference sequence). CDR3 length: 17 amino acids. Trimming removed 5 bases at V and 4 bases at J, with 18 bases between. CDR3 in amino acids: CASSHMSERGGANVLTF. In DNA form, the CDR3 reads TGTGCCAGCAGCCACATGAGCGAGAGGGGGGGGGCCAACGTCCTGACTTTC.